In this sample, the clone carrying this T cell receptor beta chain turned up many times. This sample was taken from a study of blood T cell repertoires in COVID-19. The overall study: The origin of the acute and convalescent COVID-19 samples was the United States, Italy and Spain. PBMCs, B-cell-depleted T cells, or T cells provided the cDNA or gDNA that made up the material.

The CDR3 spans 17 residues. CDR1 and CDR2 (germline): LGHNT, FRNRAP. Trimming removed 4 bases from V and 0 bases from J, with 17 bases in between. In the study's own analysis: Estimates of nucleated cell counts were drawn from the amplification of reference gene primers. Measured with immunoSEQ multiplex PCR; TCRdb has only the in-frame clones, and not every one. The V and J calls and the clone size are those of that table, but D and trimming were determined from the DNA. The table includes over 100,000 clones, 70% to 85% detected once. This rearrangement joins TRBV12-5 to TRBJ2-3; D is unclear. Sequences were obtained from peripheral blood. The receptor was isolated from a woman between 55 and 75 years old with acute or convalescent COVID-19. As DNA, the CDR3 is TGTGCTAGTGGTTACCTCGAATCGTGGCAGAGCACAGATACGCAGTATTTT. Protein sequence: CASGYLESWQSTDTQYF.